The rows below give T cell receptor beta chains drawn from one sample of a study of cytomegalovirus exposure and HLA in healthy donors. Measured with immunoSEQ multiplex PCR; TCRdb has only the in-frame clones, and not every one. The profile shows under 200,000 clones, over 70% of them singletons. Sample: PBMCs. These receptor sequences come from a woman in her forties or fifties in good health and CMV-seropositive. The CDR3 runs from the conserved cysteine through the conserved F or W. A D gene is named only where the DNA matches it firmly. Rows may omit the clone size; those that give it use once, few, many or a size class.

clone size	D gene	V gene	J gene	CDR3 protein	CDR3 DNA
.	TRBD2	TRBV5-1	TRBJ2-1	CASSRTSGEYNEQFF	TGCGCCAGCAGCCGGACTAGCGGGGAATACAATGAGCAGTTCTTC
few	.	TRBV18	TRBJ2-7	CASSLQAGYEQYF	TGTGCCAGCTCACTCCAGGCCGGCTACGAGCAGTACTTC
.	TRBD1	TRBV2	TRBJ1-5	CASSYRGREPQHF	TGTGCCAGCAGTTACAGGGGAAGGGAGCCCCAGCATTTT
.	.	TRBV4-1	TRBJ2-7	CASSQQAQGIYEQYF	TGCGCCAGCAGCCAACAGGCACAGGGTATCTACGAGCAGTACTTC
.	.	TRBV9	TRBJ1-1	CASSLTGNTEAFF	TGTGCCAGCAGCCTTACGGGGAACACTGAAGCTTTCTTT
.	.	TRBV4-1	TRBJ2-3	CASSQDIAGMTDTQYF	TGCGCCAGCAGCCAAGACATCGCGGGAATGACAGATACGCAGTATTTT
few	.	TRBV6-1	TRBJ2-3	CASSIVHTDTQYF	TGTGCCAGCAGCATAGTGCACACAGATACGCAGTATTTT
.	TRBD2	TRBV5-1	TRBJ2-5	CASSLSGAGGTYQETQYF	TGCGCCAGCAGCTTGTCAGGAGCGGGGGGGACGTACCAAGAGACCCAGTACTTC
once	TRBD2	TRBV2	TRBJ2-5	CASTWDRRGAQYF	TGTGCCAGCACTTGGGACCGCCGGGGGGCCCAGTACTTC
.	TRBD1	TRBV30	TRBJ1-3	CAWKPTGTGGNTIYF	TGTGCCTGGAAACCGACCGGGACAGGGGGAAACACCATATATTTT
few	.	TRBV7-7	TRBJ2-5	CASSFGSVQETQYF	TGTGCCAGCAGCTTCGGGTCCGTTCAAGAGACCCAGTACTTC
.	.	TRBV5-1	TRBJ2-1	CASSYSFNEQFF	TGCGCCAGCAGCTACTCTTTCAATGAGCAGTTCTTC
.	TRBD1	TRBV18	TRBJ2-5	CASLQGLQETQYF	TGTGCCAGCCTACAGGGGCTCCAAGAGACCCAGTACTTC
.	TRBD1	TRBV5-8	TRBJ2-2	CASHMTGMSTGELFF	TGTGCCAGCCATATGACAGGGATGAGCACCGGGGAGCTGTTTTTT
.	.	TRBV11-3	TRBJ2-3	CASSDQGRTDTQYF	TGTGCCAGCAGCGACCAGGGCAGGACAGATACGCAGTATTTT
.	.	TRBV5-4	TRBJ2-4	CASSVVRQGKNIQYF	TGTGCCAGCAGCGTGGTTCGGCAGGGAAAAAACATTCAGTACTTC
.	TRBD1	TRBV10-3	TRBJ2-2	CAITPGQPNTGELFF	TGTGCCATCACGCCGGGACAGCCGAACACCGGGGAGCTGTTTTTT
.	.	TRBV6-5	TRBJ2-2	CASSPQDTGELFF	TGTGCCAGCAGTCCACAAGACACCGGGGAGCTGTTTTTT
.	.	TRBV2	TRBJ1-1	CASEREVNTEAFF	TGTGCCAGCGAGAGGGAGGTGAACACTGAAGCTTTCTTT
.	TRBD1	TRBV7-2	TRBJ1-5	CASSIDRGLFQPQHF	TGTGCCAGCAGCATAGACAGGGGGCTCTTTCAGCCCCAGCATTTT
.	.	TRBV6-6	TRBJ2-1	CASSLLGTGGPEQFF	TGTGCCAGCAGTCTTCTCGGGACCGGGGGACCTGAGCAGTTCTTC
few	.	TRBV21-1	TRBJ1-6	CASSFRQEDNSPLHF	TGTGCCAGCAGCTTTCGACAGGAGGATAATTCACCCCTCCACTTT
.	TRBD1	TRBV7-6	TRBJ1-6	CASSLNRGGNSPLHF	TGTGCCAGCAGCTTGAACAGGGGAGGAAATTCACCCCTCCACTTT
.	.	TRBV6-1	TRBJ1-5	CASGVAGRAQHF	TGTGCCAGCGGAGTCGCGGGGCGTGCCCAGCATTTT
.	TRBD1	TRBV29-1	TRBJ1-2	CSVDSGTGGYGYTF	TGCAGCGTTGACTCCGGGACAGGGGGTTATGGCTACACCTTC
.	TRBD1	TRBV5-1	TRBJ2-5	CASSSGQGTQETQYF	TGCGCCAGCAGCTCAGGACAGGGCACACAAGAGACCCAGTACTTC
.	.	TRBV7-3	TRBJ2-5	CASSQDGGPGWTQYF	TGTGCCAGCAGTCAGGACGGTGGGCCAGGGTGGACCCAGTACTTC
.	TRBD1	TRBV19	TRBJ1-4	CASSRSGTANEKLFF	TGTGCCAGTAGTAGATCCGGGACAGCTAATGAAAAACTGTTTTTT
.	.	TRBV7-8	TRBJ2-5	CASSLSAAGGIETQYF	TGTGCCAGCAGCTTATCGGCTGCCGGGGGTATCGAGACCCAGTACTTC
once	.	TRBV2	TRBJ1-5	CASSELGSNQPQHF	TGTGCCAGCAGTGAACTAGGCAGCAATCAGCCCCAGCATTTT
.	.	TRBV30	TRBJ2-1	CAWRPDRSSYNEQFF	TGTGCCTGGAGACCCGACAGGAGCTCCTACAATGAGCAGTTCTTC
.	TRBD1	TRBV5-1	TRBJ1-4	CASSEGQGAGKLFF	TGCGCCAGCAGCGAGGGACAGGGGGCCGGAAAACTGTTTTTT
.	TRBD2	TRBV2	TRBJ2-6	CASSLAGVSGANVLTF	TGTGCCAGCTCATTAGCGGGGGTCTCTGGGGCCAACGTCCTGACTTTC
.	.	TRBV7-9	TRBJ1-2	CASSSQGMDGYTF	TGTGCCAGCAGCTCCCAGGGTATGGATGGCTACACCTTC
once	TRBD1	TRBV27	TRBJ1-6	CASSPGQPNSPLHF	TGTGCCAGCAGTCCGGGACAGCCTAATTCACCCCTCCACTTT
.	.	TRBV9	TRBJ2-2	CASSVGGRGGAGELFF	TGTGCCAGCAGCGTAGGTGGCCGGGGTGGGGCCGGGGAGCTGTTTTTT
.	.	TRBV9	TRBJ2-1	CASSVDGMWYNEQFF	TGTGCCAGCAGCGTAGACGGGATGTGGTACAATGAGCAGTTCTTC
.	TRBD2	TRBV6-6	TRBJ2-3	CASSYSSGGGDTQYF	TGTGCCAGCAGTTATTCTAGCGGGGGGGGAGATACGCAGTATTTT
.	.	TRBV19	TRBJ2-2	CASSDRITGELFF	TGTGCCAGTAGTGACAGAATCACCGGGGAGCTGTTTTTT
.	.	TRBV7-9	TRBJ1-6	CSSSLGTNNSPLHF	TGTTCCAGCAGCTTAGGAACTAATAATTCACCCCTCCACTTT
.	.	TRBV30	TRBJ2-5	CAWSVGGGKQETQYF	TGTGCCTGGAGTGTAGGTGGAGGGAAACAAGAGACCCAGTACTTC